This T cell receptor (beta chain) comes out of a study of blood T cell repertoires in COVID-19 (dated by TCRdb to 2020 to 2021). About the study as a whole: Samples covering the acute and convalescent phases of COVID-19 were provided by collaborators in the United States, Italy and Spain. The material from the prospective study consisted of cDNA or gDNA derived from T cells, B-cell-depleted T cells, or PBMCs. The samples were drawn from the first 160 participants of the ongoing ImmuneRACE study and from roughly 1,300 subjects provided by 6 global collaborators. A de-identified subject ID, COVID-19 status, age in years and sex were almost always included in the sample metadata. HLA class I and class II types, where available, came from metadata supplied by the sample provider rather than from assay-based typing. The repertoires were released in a freely available public database intended as a resource for research on the immune response to SARS-CoV-2. Deeply sampled blood TCRbeta repertoires from subjects exposed to, actively infected with, or recovered from COVID-19 were included in the dataset.

Participants in the prospective study were enrolled through a virtual design, were aged roughly 18 to 90 years, and lived in about two dozen United States geographic areas. In the prospective study, participants were assigned to cohorts based on the clinical history participants reported in a screening survey and a study questionnaire. For ImmuneRACE Cohort 3, a participant was defined as recovered based on two consecutive negative NP/OP PCR tests, clearance by a healthcare professional, or resolution of symptoms. Each participant in the prospective study had whole blood, serum and a nasopharyngeal or oropharyngeal swab collected by mobile phlebotomists. Over an approximately 2-month period, participants in the prospective study had the option of providing additional blood draws and questionnaires. Prospective study blood samples were shipped either frozen or at room temperature before DNA extraction.

V sheds 6 bases and J sheds 2 bases, leaving 20 bases between their ends. CDR1 and CDR2, looked up from the germline V gene, are SGHRS and YFSETQ. The CDR3 goes from the cysteine to the phenylalanine over 16 residues. Only the CDR3 DNA is retained, 48 bases long and in frame from the first base. This clone was picked up a small number of times. The specificity of this receptor is unknown. Per-nucleotide qualities are absent, and no much larger clonotype sits a single base away. Here is what the overall study found, with its caveats: The amount of clinical and demographic metadata varied by source and participant and was provided uncurated.

TCRbeta CDR3 regions were amplified from genomic DNA by means of the immunoSEQ Assay, a bias-controlled multiplex PCR. Per the original workflow: The number of nucleated cells in each sample was estimated by amplification of reference gene primers within the assay. To quantify the absolute abundance of each unique TCRbeta CDR3 rearrangement, sequence reads were collapsed and filtered. Productive Simpson clonality was computed per sample as the square root of Simpson's diversity index over productive rearrangements. TCRdb obtained this table from immuneACCESS and retained in-frame rearrangements with V and J assigned. These tables miss some clones; where compared with another copy, unresolved V genes account for less than half of the shortfall, and the remainder is unexplained. That table furnishes V, J and clone size, whereas the DNA furnished D and trimming. The sample table shows roughly 400,000 clones, and about nine tenths are seen once. The top ten hold 1.7% of the sample.

The rearrangement joined TRBV5-1 to TRBJ1-2; TRBD1 might be the D gene, on 5 matching bases. Material: PBMCs or T cells enriched from blood (not recorded which). The TCR was taken from a woman aged 25 to 45 who had recovered from COVID-19. The DNA reads as follows: TGCGCCAGCAACCCGGGACTGCTACCGATGAACTATGGCTACACCTTC. This codes for CASNPGLLPMNYGYTF.